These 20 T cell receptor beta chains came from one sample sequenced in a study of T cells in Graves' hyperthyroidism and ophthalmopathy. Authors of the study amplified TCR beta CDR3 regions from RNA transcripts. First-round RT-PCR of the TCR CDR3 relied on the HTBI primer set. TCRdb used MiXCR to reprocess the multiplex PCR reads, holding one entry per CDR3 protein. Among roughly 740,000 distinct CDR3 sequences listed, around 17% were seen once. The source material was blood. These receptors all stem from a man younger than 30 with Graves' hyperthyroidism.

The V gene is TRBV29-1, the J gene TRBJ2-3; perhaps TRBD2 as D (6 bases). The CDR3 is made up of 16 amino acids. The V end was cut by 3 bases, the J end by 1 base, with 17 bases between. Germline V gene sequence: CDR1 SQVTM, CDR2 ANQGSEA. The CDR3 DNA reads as TGCAGCGTTGAGGGCTTTTTGGCTAGCGGCACAGATACGCAGTATTTT. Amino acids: CSVEGFLASGTDTQYF.

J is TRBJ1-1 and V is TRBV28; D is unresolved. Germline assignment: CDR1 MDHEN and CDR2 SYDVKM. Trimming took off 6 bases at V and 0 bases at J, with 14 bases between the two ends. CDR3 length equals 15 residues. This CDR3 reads CASSRLWQLNTEAFF. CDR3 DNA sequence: TGTGCCAGCAGCCGCCTTTGGCAGTTGAACACTGAAGCTTTCTTT.

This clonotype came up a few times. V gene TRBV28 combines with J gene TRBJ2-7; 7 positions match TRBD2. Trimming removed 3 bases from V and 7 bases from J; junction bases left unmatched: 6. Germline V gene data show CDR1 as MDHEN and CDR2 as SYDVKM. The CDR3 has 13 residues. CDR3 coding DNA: TGTGCCAGCAGTTTTGGGCGGGAGAGGGAGCAGTACTTC. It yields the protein CASSFGREREQYF.

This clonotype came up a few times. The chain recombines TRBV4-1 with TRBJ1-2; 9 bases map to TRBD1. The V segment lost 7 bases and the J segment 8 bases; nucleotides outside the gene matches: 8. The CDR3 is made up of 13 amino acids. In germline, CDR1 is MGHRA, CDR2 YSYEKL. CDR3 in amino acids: CASNPTGGEGYTF. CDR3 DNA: TGCGCCAGCAACCCTACAGGGGGCGAAGGCTACACCTTC.

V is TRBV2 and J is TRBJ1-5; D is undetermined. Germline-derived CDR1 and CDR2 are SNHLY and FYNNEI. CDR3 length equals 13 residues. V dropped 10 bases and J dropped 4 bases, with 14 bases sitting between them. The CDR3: CATAQQINQPQHF. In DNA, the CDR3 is TGTGCCACCGCACAACAGATTAATCAGCCCCAGCATTTT.

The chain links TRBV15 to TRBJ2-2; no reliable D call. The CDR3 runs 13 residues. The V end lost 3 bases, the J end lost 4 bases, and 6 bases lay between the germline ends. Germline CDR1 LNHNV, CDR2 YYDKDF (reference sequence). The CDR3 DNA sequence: TGTGCCACCAGCAGGGAGACCACCGGGGAGCTGTTTTTT. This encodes CATSRETTGELFF.

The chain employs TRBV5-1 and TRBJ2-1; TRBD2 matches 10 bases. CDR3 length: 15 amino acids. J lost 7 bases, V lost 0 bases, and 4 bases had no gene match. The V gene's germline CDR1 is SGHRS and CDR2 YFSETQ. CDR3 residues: CASSLGPGLANEQFF. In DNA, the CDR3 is TGCGCCAGCAGCTTGGGGCCGGGACTAGCGAATGAGCAGTTCTTC.

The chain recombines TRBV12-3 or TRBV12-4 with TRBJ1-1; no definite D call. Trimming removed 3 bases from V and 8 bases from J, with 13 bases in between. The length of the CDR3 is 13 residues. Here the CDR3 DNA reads TGTGCCAGCAGTTTTGAAGTAGGAAGGGAAGCTTTCTTT. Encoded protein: CASSFEVGREAFF.

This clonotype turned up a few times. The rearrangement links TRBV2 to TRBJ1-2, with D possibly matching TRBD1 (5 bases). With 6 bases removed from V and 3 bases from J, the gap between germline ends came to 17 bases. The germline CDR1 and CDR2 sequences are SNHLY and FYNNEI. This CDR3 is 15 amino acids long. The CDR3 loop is CASRGLRDLDYGYTF. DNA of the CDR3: TGTGCCAGCAGGGGGTTAAGGGACCTTGACTATGGCTACACCTTC.

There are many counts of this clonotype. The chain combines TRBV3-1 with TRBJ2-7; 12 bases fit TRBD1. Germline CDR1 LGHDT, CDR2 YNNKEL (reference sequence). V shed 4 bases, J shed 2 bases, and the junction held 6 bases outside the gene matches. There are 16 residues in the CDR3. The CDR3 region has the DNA TGTGCCAGCAGCCGCGGGACAGGGGGCCGTACCTACGAGCAGTACTTC. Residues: CASSRGTGGRTYEQYF.

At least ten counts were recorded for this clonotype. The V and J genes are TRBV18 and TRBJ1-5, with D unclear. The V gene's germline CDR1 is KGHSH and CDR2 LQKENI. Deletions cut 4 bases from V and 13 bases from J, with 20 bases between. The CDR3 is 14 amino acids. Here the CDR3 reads CASSQHISEFDQHF. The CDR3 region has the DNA TGTGCCAGCTCACAACACATCTCCGAGTTCGATCAGCATTTT.

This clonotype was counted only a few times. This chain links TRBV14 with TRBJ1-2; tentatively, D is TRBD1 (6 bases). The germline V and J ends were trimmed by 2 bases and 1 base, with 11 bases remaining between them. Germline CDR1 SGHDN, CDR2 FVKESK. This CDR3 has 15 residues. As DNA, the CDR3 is TGTGCCAGCAGCCAAACGGGACACCGTAACTATGGCTACACCTTC. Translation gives CASSQTGHRNYGYTF. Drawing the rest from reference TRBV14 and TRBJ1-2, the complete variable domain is EAGVTQFPSHSVIEKGQTVTLRCDPISGHDNLYWYRRVMGKEIKFLLHFVKESKQDESGMPNNRFLAERTGGTYSTLKVQPAELEDSGVYFCASSQTGHRNYGYTFGSGTRLTVV.

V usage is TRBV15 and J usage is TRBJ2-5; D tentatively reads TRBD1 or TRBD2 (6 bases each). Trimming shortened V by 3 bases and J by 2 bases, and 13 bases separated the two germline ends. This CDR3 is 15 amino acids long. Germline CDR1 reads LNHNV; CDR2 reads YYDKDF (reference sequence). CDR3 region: CATSRARGGQETQYF. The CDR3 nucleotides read TGTGCCACCAGCAGGGCCAGAGGGGGGCAAGAGACCCAGTACTTC.

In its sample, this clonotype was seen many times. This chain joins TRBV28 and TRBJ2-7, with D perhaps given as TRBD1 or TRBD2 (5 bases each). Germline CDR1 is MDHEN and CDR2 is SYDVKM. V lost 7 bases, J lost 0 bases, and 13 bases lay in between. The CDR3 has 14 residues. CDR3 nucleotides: TGTGCCAGCAAAGTGGGGGATCACTCCTACGAGCAGTACTTC. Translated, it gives CASKVGDHSYEQYF.

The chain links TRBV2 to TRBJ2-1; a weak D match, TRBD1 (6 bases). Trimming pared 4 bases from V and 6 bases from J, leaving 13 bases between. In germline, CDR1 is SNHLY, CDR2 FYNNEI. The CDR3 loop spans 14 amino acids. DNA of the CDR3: TGTGCCAGCAGTGCAGGGGCGGGTCGCAATGAGCAGTTCTTC. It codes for CASSAGAGRNEQFF.

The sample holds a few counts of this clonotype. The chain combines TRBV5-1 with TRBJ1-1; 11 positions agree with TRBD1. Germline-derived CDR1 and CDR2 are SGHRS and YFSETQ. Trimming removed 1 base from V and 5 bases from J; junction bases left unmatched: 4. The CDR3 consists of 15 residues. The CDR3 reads CASSLWTGGQTEAFF. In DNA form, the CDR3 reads TGCGCCAGCAGCTTGTGGACAGGGGGCCAGACTGAAGCTTTCTTT.

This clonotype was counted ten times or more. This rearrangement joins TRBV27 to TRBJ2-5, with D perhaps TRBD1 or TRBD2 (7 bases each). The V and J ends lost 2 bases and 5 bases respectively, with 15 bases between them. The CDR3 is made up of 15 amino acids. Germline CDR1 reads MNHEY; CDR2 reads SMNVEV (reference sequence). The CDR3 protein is CASSLQGGGRETQYF. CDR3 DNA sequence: TGTGCCAGCAGTTTACAGGGGGGGGGCAGGGAGACCCAGTACTTC.

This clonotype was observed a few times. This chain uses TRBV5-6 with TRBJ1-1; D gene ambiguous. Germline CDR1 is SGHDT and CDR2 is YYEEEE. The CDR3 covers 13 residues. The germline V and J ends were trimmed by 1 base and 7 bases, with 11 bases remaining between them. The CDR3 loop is CASSLPKGSEAFF. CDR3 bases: TGTGCCAGCAGCTTGCCCAAGGGTAGTGAAGCTTTCTTT.

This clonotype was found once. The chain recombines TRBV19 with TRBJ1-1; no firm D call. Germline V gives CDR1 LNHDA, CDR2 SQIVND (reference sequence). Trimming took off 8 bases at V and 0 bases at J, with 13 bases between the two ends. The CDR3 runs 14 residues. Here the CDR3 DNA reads TGTGCCAGTCCCCGGGCTTGCATGAACACTGAAGCTTTCTTT. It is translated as CASPRACMNTEAFF.

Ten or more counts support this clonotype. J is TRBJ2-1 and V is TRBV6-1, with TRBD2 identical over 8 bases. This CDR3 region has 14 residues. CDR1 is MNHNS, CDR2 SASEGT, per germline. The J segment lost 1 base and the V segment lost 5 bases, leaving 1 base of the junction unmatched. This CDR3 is CASSSGSSYNEQFF. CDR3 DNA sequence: TGTGCCAGCAGTAGCGGGAGTTCCTACAATGAGCAGTTCTTC.